This T cell receptor (beta chain) is drawn from a study of OX40 agonist ivuxolimab in advanced cancers. At the level of the study: Patients enrolled in dose escalation were diagnosed with hepatocellular carcinoma, melanoma, renal cell or head and neck cancer. Overall study findings and caveats: Low normalized clonal expansion also occurred in some nonresponding patients. At 0.1 to 3.0 mg/kg, clonal expansion of CD4+ and CD8+ blood T cells had occurred by week 6.

Method: immunoSEQ multiplex PCR; TCRdb's copy keeps in-frame clones and lacks some. The table lists approximately 45,000 clones, 70% to 90% of them singletons. Per germline, CDR1 MRHNA and CDR2 SNTAGT. This CDR3 has 17 residues. Germline trimming cut 0 bases from V and 0 bases from J; bases unmatched to any gene: 2. Comment on this clone: Its antigen remains unknown.

The sample here was CD4+ or CD8+ T cells sorted from blood, taken in a trial of the OX40 agonist ivuxolimab. The receptor was isolated from an adult with an advanced solid tumor such as melanoma, head and neck, liver or kidney cancer. The chain couples TRBV6-4 to TRBJ2-6; the match to TRBD1 covers 7 bases. CDR3 DNA sequence: TGTGCCAGCAGTGACTCGGCAGGGGGCTCTGGGGCCAACGTCCTGACTTTC. It is translated as CASSDSAGGSGANVLTF.